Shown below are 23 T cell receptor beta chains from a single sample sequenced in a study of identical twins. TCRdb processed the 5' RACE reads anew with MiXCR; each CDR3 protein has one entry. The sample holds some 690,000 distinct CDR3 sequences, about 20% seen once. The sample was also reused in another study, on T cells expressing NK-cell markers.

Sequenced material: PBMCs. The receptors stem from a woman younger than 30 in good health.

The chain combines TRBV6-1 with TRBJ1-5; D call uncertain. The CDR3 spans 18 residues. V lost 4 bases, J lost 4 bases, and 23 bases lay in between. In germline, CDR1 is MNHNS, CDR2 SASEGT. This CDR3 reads CASSVRGSGASKNQPQHF. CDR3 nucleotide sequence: TGTGCCAGCAGTGTCCGAGGGAGTGGAGCTTCAAAAAATCAGCCCCAGCATTTT.

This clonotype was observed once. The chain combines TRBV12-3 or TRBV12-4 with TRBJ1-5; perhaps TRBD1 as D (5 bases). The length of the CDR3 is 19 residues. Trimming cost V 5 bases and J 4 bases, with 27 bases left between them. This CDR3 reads CASSPNYVAMGRNNQPQHF. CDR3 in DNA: TGTGCCAGCAGTCCGAATTACGTTGCTATGGGACGGAATAATCAGCCCCAGCATTTT.

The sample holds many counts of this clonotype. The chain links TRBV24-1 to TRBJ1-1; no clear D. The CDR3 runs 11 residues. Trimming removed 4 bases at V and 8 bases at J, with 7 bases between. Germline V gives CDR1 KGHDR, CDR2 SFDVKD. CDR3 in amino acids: CATSEGGEAFF. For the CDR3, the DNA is TGTGCCACCAGTGAAGGAGGGGAAGCTTTCTTT.

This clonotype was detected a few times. In nucleotides, the CDR3 is TGCAGTGCTTCCTCACTAGCGGAAACCTACGAGCAGTACTTC. Protein product: CSASSLAETYEQYF. The chain has TRBV20-1 and TRBJ2-7, with 8 bases identical to TRBD2. The germline gives CDR1 DFQATT, CDR2 SNEGSKA (reference sequence). J was trimmed by 2 bases and V by 5 bases; bases with no gene match: 8. This CDR3 comprises 14 residues.

CDR3 nucleotides: TGCAGTGCTAGAGAAGCGCGTAGCGGGAGGTTTGAGACCCAGTACTTC. Its protein is CSAREARSGRFETQYF. The rearrangement links TRBV20-1 to TRBJ2-5, with 10 bases matching TRBD2. The V gene's germline CDR1 is DFQATT and CDR2 SNEGSKA (reference sequence). The CDR3 length is 16 residues. With 0 bases clipped from V and 5 bases from J, the junction kept 9 bases outside the gene matches.

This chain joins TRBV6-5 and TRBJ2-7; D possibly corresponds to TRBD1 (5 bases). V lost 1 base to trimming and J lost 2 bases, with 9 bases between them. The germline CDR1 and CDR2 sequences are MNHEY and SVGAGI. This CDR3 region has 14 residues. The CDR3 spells CASSYWGRTYEQYF. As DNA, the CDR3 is TGTGCCAGCAGTTACTGGGGCAGAACCTACGAGCAGTACTTC.

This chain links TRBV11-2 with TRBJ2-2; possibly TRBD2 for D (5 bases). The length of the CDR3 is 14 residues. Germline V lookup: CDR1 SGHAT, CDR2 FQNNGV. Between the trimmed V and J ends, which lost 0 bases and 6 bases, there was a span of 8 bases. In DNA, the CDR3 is TGTGCCAGCAGCTTAGACGTACTAGCCGGGGAGCTGTTTTTT. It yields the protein CASSLDVLAGELFF.

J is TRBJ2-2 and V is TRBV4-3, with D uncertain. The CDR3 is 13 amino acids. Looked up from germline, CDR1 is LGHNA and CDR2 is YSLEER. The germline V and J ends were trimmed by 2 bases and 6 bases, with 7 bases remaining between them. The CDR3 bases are TGCGCCAGCAGCCAAAGGCGTCCCGGGGAGCTGTTTTTT. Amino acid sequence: CASSQRRPGELFF.

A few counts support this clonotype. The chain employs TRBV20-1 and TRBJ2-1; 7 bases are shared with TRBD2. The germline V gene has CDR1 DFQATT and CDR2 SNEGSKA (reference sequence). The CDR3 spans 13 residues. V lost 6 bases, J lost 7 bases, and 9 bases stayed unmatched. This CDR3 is CSAPPGGRNEQFF. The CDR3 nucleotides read TGCAGTGCCCCACCAGGCGGGAGAAATGAGCAGTTCTTC.

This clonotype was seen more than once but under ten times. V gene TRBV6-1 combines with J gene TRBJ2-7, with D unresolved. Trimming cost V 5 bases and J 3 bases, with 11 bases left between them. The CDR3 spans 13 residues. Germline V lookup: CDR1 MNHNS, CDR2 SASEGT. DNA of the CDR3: TGTGCCAGCAGTATTACCCAGGACTACGAGCAGTACTTC. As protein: CASSITQDYEQYF.

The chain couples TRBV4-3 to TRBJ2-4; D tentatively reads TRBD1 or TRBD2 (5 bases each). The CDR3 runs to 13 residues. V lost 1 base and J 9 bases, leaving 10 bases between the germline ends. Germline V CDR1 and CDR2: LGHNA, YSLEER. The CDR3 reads CASSQGGERIQYF. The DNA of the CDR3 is TGCGCCAGCAGCCAAGGAGGGGAACGCATTCAGTACTTC.

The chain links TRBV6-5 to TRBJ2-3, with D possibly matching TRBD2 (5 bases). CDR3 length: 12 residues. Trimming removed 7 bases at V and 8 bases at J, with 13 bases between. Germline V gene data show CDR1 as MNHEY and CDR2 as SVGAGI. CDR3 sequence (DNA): TGTGCCAGCACCTACCGTGAGGGTACGCAGTATTTT. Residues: CASTYREGTQYF.

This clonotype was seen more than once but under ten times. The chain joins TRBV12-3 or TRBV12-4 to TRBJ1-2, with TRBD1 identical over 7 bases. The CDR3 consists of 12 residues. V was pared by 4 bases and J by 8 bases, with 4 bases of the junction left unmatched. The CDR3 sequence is CASSSQGWGYTF. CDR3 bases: TGTGCCAGCAGTTCACAGGGGTGGGGCTACACCTTC.

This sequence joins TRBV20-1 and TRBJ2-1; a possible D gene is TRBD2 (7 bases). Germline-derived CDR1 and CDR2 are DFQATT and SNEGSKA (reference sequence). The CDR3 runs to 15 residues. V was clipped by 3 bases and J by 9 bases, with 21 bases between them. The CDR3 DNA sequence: TGCAGTGCTAGCGGACCTGAGTGGGGGGGCGGTGAGCAGTTCTTC. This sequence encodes CSASGPEWGGGEQFF.

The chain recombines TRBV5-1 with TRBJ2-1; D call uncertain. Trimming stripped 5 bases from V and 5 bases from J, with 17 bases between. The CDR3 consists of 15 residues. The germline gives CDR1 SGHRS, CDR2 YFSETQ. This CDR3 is CASSYGRSFNNEQFF. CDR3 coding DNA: TGCGCCAGCAGTTACGGGCGGAGTTTTAACAATGAGCAGTTCTTC. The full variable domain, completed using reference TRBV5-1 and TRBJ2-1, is KAGVTQTPRYLIKTRGQQVTLSCSPISGHRSVSWYQQTPGQGLQFLFEYFSETQRNKGNFPGRFSGRQFSNSRSEMNVSTLELGDSALYLCASSYGRSFNNEQFFGPGTRLTVL.

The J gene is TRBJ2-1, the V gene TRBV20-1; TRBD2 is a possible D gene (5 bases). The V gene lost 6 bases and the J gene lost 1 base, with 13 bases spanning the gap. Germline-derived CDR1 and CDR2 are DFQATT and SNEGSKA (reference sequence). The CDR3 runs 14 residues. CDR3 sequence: CSAGTGRSYNEQFF. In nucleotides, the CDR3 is TGCAGTGCAGGCACGGGAAGGTCCTACAATGAGCAGTTCTTC.

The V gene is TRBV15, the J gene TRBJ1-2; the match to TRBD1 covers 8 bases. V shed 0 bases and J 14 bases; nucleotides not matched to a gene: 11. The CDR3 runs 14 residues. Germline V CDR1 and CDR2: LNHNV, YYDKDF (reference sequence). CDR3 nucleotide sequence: TGTGCCACCAGCAGAGACTGGGACAGGTTGGTCGGTACCTTC. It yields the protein CATSRDWDRLVGTF.

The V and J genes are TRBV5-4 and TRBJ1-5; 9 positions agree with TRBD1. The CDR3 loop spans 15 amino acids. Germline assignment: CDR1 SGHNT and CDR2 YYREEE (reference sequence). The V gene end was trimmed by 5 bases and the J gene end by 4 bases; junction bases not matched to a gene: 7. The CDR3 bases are TGTGCCAGCAGATACGACAGGGGGTGGAATCAGCCCCAGCATTTT. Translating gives CASRYDRGWNQPQHF.

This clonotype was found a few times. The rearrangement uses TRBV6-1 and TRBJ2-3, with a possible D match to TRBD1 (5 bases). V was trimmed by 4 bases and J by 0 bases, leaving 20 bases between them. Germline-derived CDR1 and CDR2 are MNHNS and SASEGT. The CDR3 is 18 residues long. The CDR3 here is CASSAGLQAIPSTDTQYF. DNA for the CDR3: TGTGCCAGCAGTGCCGGTTTACAGGCGATCCCTAGCACAGATACGCAGTATTTT.

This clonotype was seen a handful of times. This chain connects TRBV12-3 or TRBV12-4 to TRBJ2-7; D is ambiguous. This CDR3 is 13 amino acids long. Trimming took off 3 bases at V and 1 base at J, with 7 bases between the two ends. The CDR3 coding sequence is TGTGCCAGCAGTTTCACACGATCCTACGAGCAGTACTTC. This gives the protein CASSFTRSYEQYF.

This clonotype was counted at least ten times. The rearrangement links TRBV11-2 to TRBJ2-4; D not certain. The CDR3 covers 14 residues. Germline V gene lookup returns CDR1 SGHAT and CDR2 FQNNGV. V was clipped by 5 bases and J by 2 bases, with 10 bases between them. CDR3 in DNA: TGTGCCAGCAGCCCTATTAATTCCAAAAACATTCAGTACTTC. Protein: CASSPINSKNIQYF. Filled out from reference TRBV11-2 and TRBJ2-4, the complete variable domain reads EAGVAQSPRYKIIEKRQSVAFWCNPISGHATLYWYQQILGQGPKLLIQFQNNGVVDDSQLPKDRFSAERLKGVDSTLKIQPAKLEDSAVYLCASSPINSKNIQYFGAGTRLSVL.

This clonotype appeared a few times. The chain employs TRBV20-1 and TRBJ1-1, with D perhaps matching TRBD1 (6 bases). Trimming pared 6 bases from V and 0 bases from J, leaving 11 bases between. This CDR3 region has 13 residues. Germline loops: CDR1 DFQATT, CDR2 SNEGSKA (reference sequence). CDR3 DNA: TGCAGTGCCGCAGGGGTCATGAACACTGAAGCTTTCTTT. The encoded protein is CSAAGVMNTEAFF.

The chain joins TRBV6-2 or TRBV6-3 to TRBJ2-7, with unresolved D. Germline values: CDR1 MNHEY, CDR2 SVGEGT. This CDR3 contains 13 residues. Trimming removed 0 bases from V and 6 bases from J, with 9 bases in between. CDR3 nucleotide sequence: TGTGCCAGCAGTTACTCTCCAATCCGCGAGCAGTACTTC. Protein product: CASSYSPIREQYF.